Each of the 3 T cell receptor beta chains below was sequenced from the same sample in a study of metastatic and nonmetastatic thyroid tumors. Prior to thyroid surgery, none of the patients had received any treatment. TCRdb reanalyzed the PCR reads with MiXCR. The sample yields roughly 18,000 clones, about 19% seen once. The sequenced sample consisted of tumor tissue. Source of these receptors: a female donor with papillary thyroid cancer or a benign thyroid nodule (not recorded which). Some clones in this sample may be carry-over from other donors' samples.

This clone has just a few counts. The CDR3 loop reads CSVDGEGQGAYGYTF. The DNA of the CDR3 is TGCAGCGTTGATGGGGAGGGACAGGGGGCCTATGGCTACACCTTC. The chain uses TRBV29-1 and TRBJ1-2; 12 bases are shared with TRBD1. V trimming: 3 bases; J trimming: 4 bases; junction bases outside the gene matches: 6. CDR1 and CDR2 from the germline V gene are SQVTM and ANQGSEA. The CDR3 is made up of 15 amino acids.

This clone is categorized as large. V usage is TRBV5-1 and J usage is TRBJ1-2; D unclear. Germline values: CDR1 SGHRS, CDR2 YFSETQ. This CDR3 comprises 14 residues. V was pared by 3 bases and J by 2 bases, with 11 bases between. DNA of the CDR3: TGCGCCAGCAGCTCCGGACGGCCCAACTATGGCTACACCTTC. This codes for CASSSGRPNYGYTF.

This clone has a single count. The chain combines TRBV7-9 with TRBJ2-3, with TRBD1 as a possible D gene (5 bases). Trimming shortened V by 2 bases and J by 4 bases, and 7 bases separated the two germline ends. Germline assignment: CDR1 SEHNR and CDR2 FQNEAQ (reference sequence). This CDR3 has 13 amino acids. The CDR3 DNA reads TGTGCCAGCAGCTTAAGCAGGGCAGATACGCAGTATTTT. It codes for CASSLSRADTQYF.